The rows below give T cell receptor beta chains drawn from one sample of a study of beta chain features in type 1 diabetes. Only in-frame clones appear in the TCRdb table, and some are missing; sequencing was by immunoSEQ multiplex PCR. The sample lists 45,000 to 60,000 clones, 60% to 70% occurring once. The sample consisted of stem cell memory CD4+ T cells from blood. These receptors were obtained from a young woman with type 1 diabetes. The CDR3 runs from the conserved cysteine through the conserved F or W. The D gene is left open where the match is weak. Clone size, where shown, is once, few, many, or a class for clones that have expanded.

V: TRBV11-2; J: TRBJ2-7; D: NA; size: few; CDR3: CASSLWAYEQYF; DNA: TGTGCCAGCAGCTTATGGGCGTATGAGCAGTACTTC
V: TRBV5-1; J: TRBJ2-3; D: TRBD2; size: NA; CDR3: CASSLLAVGTDTQYF; DNA: TGCGCCAGCAGCTTACTAGCGGTGGGGACAGATACGCAGTATTTT
V: TRBV21-1; J: TRBJ2-7; D: NA; size: few; CDR3: CASSMRDYEQYF; DNA: TGTGCCAGCAGCATGCGGGACTACGAGCAGTACTTC
V: TRBV4-1; J: TRBJ2-4; D: NA; size: few; CDR3: CASSRGHENIQYF; DNA: TGCGCCAGCAGCCGGGGGCATGAAAACATTCAGTACTTC
V: TRBV19; J: TRBJ2-1; D: TRBD1; size: few; CDR3: CASSGDRGVYNEQFF; DNA: TGTGCCAGTAGCGGGGACAGGGGAGTCTACAATGAGCAGTTCTTC
V: TRBV30; J: TRBJ2-3; D: TRBD2; size: NA; CDR3: CAWSVRLAGPQYF; DNA: TGTGCCTGGAGTGTACGATTAGCGGGACCGCAGTATTTT
V: TRBV7-2; J: TRBJ2-2; D: NA; size: NA; CDR3: CASSLDRWGLSNTGELFF; DNA: TGTGCCAGCAGCTTAGACCGGTGGGGACTTTCGAACACCGGGGAGCTGTTTTTT
V: TRBV19; J: TRBJ1-1; D: TRBD1; size: few; CDR3: CASSWDRGTEAFF; DNA: TGTGCCAGTAGCTGGGACAGGGGCACTGAAGCTTTCTTT
V: TRBV19; J: TRBJ1-2; D: TRBD1; size: NA; CDR3: CASSIFGTGPSSYGYTF; DNA: TGTGCCAGTAGTATCTTTGGGACAGGGCCGTCTTCCTATGGCTACACCTTC
V: TRBV7-3; J: TRBJ2-7; D: NA; size: NA; CDR3: CASSLVPPVAAPYEQYF; DNA: TGTGCCAGCAGCCTAGTCCCCCCGGTAGCGGCCCCCTACGAGCAGTACTTC
V: TRBV5-4; J: TRBJ1-2; D: NA; size: few; CDR3: CASSLATGLMNGYTF; DNA: TGTGCCAGCAGCTTGGCGACAGGTTTAATGAATGGCTACACCTTC
V: TRBV30; J: TRBJ1-5; D: NA; size: NA; CDR3: CAWSLTGMYQPQHF; DNA: TGTGCCTGGAGTTTAACAGGGATGTATCAGCCCCAGCATTTT
V: TRBV15; J: TRBJ2-3; D: TRBD2; size: NA; CDR3: CATSKRTSGSWDDTDTQYF; DNA: TGTGCCACCAGCAAGCGGACTAGCGGGAGTTGGGATGACACAGATACGCAGTATTTT
V: TRBV27; J: TRBJ2-3; D: TRBD2; size: few; CDR3: CASSSPSGITTDTQYF; DNA: TGTGCCAGCAGTTCTCCTAGCGGGATAACCACAGATACGCAGTATTTT
V: TRBV11-2; J: TRBJ2-5; D: TRBD2; size: NA; CDR3: CASSLTLAGVETQYF; DNA: TGTGCCAGCAGCTTAACGCTAGCGGGAGTAGAGACCCAGTACTTC
V: TRBV19; J: TRBJ1-2; D: NA; size: NA; CDR3: CASSMAGPYGYTF; DNA: TGTGCCAGTAGTATGGCAGGCCCCTATGGCTACACCTTC
V: TRBV5-1; J: TRBJ2-3; D: TRBD1; size: NA; CDR3: CASSLRQGADTQYF; DNA: TGCGCCAGCAGCTTACGACAGGGCGCAGATACGCAGTATTTT
V: TRBV29-1; J: TRBJ2-3; D: TRBD2; size: few; CDR3: CSVEGGSGADTQYF; DNA: TGCAGCGTTGAGGGCGGGAGCGGCGCGGATACGCAGTATTTT
V: TRBV30; J: TRBJ1-5; D: TRBD1; size: NA; CDR3: CAAGQGASGGQPQHF; DNA: TGTGCGGCGGGACAGGGGGCTTCGGGGGGTCAGCCCCAGCATTTT
V: TRBV11-1; J: TRBJ2-1; D: TRBD2; size: few; CDR3: CASSLATSGSQTEQFF; DNA: TGTGCCAGCAGCTTGGCGACTAGCGGGAGTCAAACCGAGCAGTTCTTC
V: TRBV30; J: TRBJ1-2; D: NA; size: once; CDR3: CAWDAGGKSYGYTF; DNA: TGTGCCTGGGACGCTGGCGGGAAGAGCTATGGCTACACCTTC
V: TRBV30; J: TRBJ2-1; D: TRBD2; size: NA; CDR3: CAWSSTSGRAYEQFF; DNA: TGTGCCTGGAGTAGCACTAGCGGGAGGGCCTATGAGCAGTTCTTC
V: TRBV19; J: TRBJ1-1; D: NA; size: NA; CDR3: CASSIRAEAFF; DNA: TGTGCCAGTAGTATCAGGGCTGAAGCTTTCTTT
V: TRBV7-9; J: TRBJ1-5; D: NA; size: NA; CDR3: CASSFDSYNQPQHF; DNA: TGTGCCAGCAGCTTTGACAGCTACAATCAGCCCCAGCATTTT
V: TRBV19; J: TRBJ1-5; D: NA; size: NA; CDR3: CASSTGSQYQPQHF; DNA: TGTGCCAGTAGTACAGGGTCCCAATATCAGCCCCAGCATTTT